This T cell receptor beta chain was captured by sequencing in a study of CD8 T cells in Susac syndrome. Reverse transcription used about 0.45 to 1 ug RNA and random hexamers. MiXCR, run by TCRdb on the immunoSEQ multiplex PCR reads, gives a single entry per CDR3 protein. The data hold 120,000 to 150,000 distinct CDR3 sequences, with approximately 94% observed a single time. Sequencing targeted TCR beta in blood CD8+ and CD4+ T cells. The CDR3 contains 15 residues. Unmatched junction bases numbered 11, after V lost 4 bases and J lost 9 bases. Germline-derived CDR1 and CDR2 are KGHDR and SFDVKD. The V and J genes are TRBV24-1 and TRBJ1-5; 7 nucleotides agree with TRBD1. The sample taken for sequencing was CD4+ T cells from PBMCs. This sequence originates from a human donor in good health. The CDR3 reads CATSERDSQTGPQHF. CDR3 coding DNA: TGTGCCACCAGTGAAAGGGACAGTCAGACAGGGCCCCAGCATTTT.